This TCR beta chain originates from a study of blood T cell repertoires in COVID-19. The CDR3 extends over 15 amino acids. Germline loops: CDR1 SGHTA, CDR2 FQGNSA. After removal of 1 base from V and 7 bases from J, the junction contained 8 bases not matched to a gene. Only in-frame clones appear in the TCRdb table, and some are missing; sequencing was by immunoSEQ multiplex PCR. The table lists under 250,000 clones, more than 80% of them singletons, with around 1.8% in the top ten. This sequence was found in a man between 60 and 75 years old who had recovered from COVID-19. The specimen was PBMCs or T cells enriched from blood (not recorded which). The V and J genes are TRBV7-2 and TRBJ1-2; 8 nucleotides match TRBD1. In DNA form, the CDR3 reads TGTGCCAGCAGCTTAGGGTGGCAGGGGGCTAGTGGCTACACCTTC. This sequence encodes CASSLGWQGASGYTF.